What follows are 30 T cell receptor beta chains derived from one specimen sequenced in a study of beta chain features in type 1 diabetes. General observations from the study: Significant though moderate, a shortening of TCRB CDR3s appeared in all four CD4+ subsets of Type 1 diabetes patients.

Expressed TCRB transcripts were sequenced because the entire RNA isolate underwent reverse transcription. TCRdb's table, derived via immunoSEQ multiplex PCR, lists solely in-frame clones and lacks some. The table records 300,000 to 350,000 clones, 13% of them present only once. Their antigens remain unidentified. The sample taken for sequencing was naive CD4+ T cells from blood. The origin of the receptors is a woman aged 18-29 years with type 1 diabetes.

V usage is TRBV6-1 and J usage is TRBJ2-5; D is possibly TRBD1 (6 bases). V lost 6 bases and J lost 5, with 13 bases in between. Germline V gene data show CDR1 as MNHNS and CDR2 as SASEGT. This CDR3 is built from 13 residues. This CDR3 reads CASSVQGLETQYF. In DNA, the CDR3 is TGTGCCAGCAGCGTACAGGGTCTCGAGACCCAGTACTTC.

The chain recombines TRBV2 with TRBJ2-7; no clear D gene. This CDR3 is built from 10 residues. The V and J ends lost 4 bases and 12 bases respectively, with 10 bases between them. Germline lookup yields CDR1 SNHLY and CDR2 FYNNEI. The CDR3 DNA follows: TGTGCCAGCAGTGCCCGGTTTCCGTACGTC. Its translation: CASSARFPYV.

This clone appeared a few times. The gene calls are TRBV5-1 and TRBJ2-5, with 7 bases identical to TRBD1. The germline CDR1 and CDR2 sequences are SGHRS and YFSETQ. With V trimmed by 1 base and J by 0 bases, 3 bases remained unmatched. The length of the CDR3 is 15 residues. In DNA form, the CDR3 reads TGCGCCAGCAGCTTGTGGGGACAGAACCAAGAGACCCAGTACTTC. It codes for CASSLWGQNQETQYF. The full variable domain, completed using reference TRBV5-1 and TRBJ2-5, is KAGVTQTPRYLIKTRGQQVTLSCSPISGHRSVSWYQQTPGQGLQFLFEYFSETQRNKGNFPGRFSGRQFSNSRSEMNVSTLELGDSALYLCASSLWGQNQETQYFGPGTRLLVL.

The chain couples TRBV5-4 to TRBJ2-1; 9 nucleotides match TRBD2. The CDR3 extends over 14 amino acids. The ends lost 0 bases at V and 7 bases at J; junction bases unmatched: 2. Germline V gives CDR1 SGHNT, CDR2 YYREEE (reference sequence). The CDR3 is CASSLDLAGNEQFF. CDR3 DNA: TGTGCCAGCAGCTTGGACCTAGCGGGAAATGAGCAGTTCTTC.

This clone was counted between two and nine times. In nucleotides, the CDR3 is TGTGCCAGCAGCCAGCGGGAGTTGGCGGCGGAGACCCAGTACTTC. This sequence encodes CASSQRELAAETQYF. V gene TRBV2 combines with J gene TRBJ2-5, with 8 bases that match TRBD2. CDR3 length: 15 residues. The ends lost 6 bases at V and 5 bases at J; junction bases unmatched: 11. CDR1 SNHLY and CDR2 FYNNEI come from the germline V gene.

This clone was found a few times. The chain is built from TRBV27 and TRBJ1-1; 7 bases are shared with TRBD1. The CDR3 runs to 17 residues. V lost 6 bases, J lost 1 base, and 14 bases stayed unmatched. The germline gives CDR1 MNHEY, CDR2 SMNVEV (reference sequence). This chain's CDR3 is CASSLRTTDRANTEAFF. As DNA, the CDR3 is TGTGCCAGCAGCCTAAGGACAACCGACAGGGCGAACACTGAAGCTTTCTTT.

A few counts support this clone. This chain links TRBV27 with TRBJ1-5; D remains unclear. CDR3 length: 15 amino acids. V was shortened by 3 bases and J by 2 bases, with 11 bases between the two germline ends. The germline CDR1 and CDR2 sequences are MNHEY and SMNVEV (reference sequence). The CDR3 sequence is CASSLIGSGNQPQHF. Written as DNA, the CDR3 is TGTGCCAGCAGTTTGATCGGGTCCGGCAATCAGCCCCAGCATTTT.

The count of this clone is one. The rearrangement links TRBV19 to TRBJ2-3; TRBD2 is a possible D gene (5 bases). The V gene's germline CDR1 is LNHDA and CDR2 SQIVND (reference sequence). The V end was cut by 7 bases, the J end by 1 base, with 18 bases between. The CDR3 runs to 16 residues. CDR3 protein: CASTPGYLSGTDTQYF. DNA of the CDR3: TGTGCCAGTACCCCGGGGTACCTATCCGGCACAGATACGCAGTATTTT.

This clone occurred a few times. V is TRBV9 and J is TRBJ1-1; D is undetermined. Germline CDR1 is SGDLS and CDR2 is YYNGEE. The CDR3 runs to 14 residues. The V end lost 0 bases, the J end lost 6 bases, and 12 bases lay between the germline ends. The CDR3 sequence: CASSVEQTLAEAFF. As DNA, the CDR3 is TGTGCCAGCAGCGTAGAACAGACATTGGCTGAAGCTTTCTTT.

For the CDR3, the DNA is TGTGCCAGCTCACCTTTAACAGGGGGGCAAACTGAAGCTTTCTTT. This gives the protein CASSPLTGGQTEAFF. The chain links TRBV18 to TRBJ1-1; 8 positions match TRBD1. The CDR3 spans 15 residues. V lost 3 bases to trimming and J lost 5 bases; unmatched junction nucleotides: 8. Germline CDR1 and CDR2: KGHSH and LQKENI.

This clone was observed a handful of times. The V gene is TRBV19, the J gene TRBJ2-1; 11 nucleotides agree with TRBD2. The CDR3 has 16 amino acids. J lost 5 bases, V lost 3 bases, and 6 bases had no gene match. From germline, CDR1 is LNHDA and CDR2 SQIVND (reference sequence). CDR3 region: CASSMGGTSGNNEQFF. The CDR3 coding sequence is TGTGCCAGTAGTATGGGAGGGACTAGCGGAAACAATGAGCAGTTCTTC.

The chain combines TRBV10-3 with TRBJ2-7; the match to TRBD1 covers 8 bases. Looked up from germline, CDR1 is ENHRY and CDR2 is SYGVKD. There are 13 residues in the CDR3. J was trimmed by 7 bases and V by 5 bases; bases with no gene match: 7. CDR3 amino acids: CAISRTGSGEQYV. CDR3 coding DNA: TGTGCCATCAGTAGGACAGGGAGTGGGGAGCAGTACGTC.

The J gene is TRBJ2-3, the V gene TRBV5-1; the match to TRBD2 covers 13 bases. Germline V CDR1 and CDR2: SGHRS, YFSETQ. The CDR3 has 14 amino acids. With V trimmed by 4 bases and J by 4 bases, 0 bases remained unmatched. CDR3 DNA sequence: TGCGCCAGCAGCGGACTAGCGGGAGCAGATACGCAGTATTTT. It specifies CASSGLAGADTQYF.

This chain connects TRBV14 to TRBJ2-1, with 9 bases fitting TRBD1. Germline assignment: CDR1 SGHDN and CDR2 FVKESK. Trimming took 4 bases from V and 6 from J; bases not matched to a gene: 10. The CDR3 runs 16 residues. CDR3 in DNA: TGTGCCAGCAGCCCTAAACAGGGGGCGCCCACCAATGAGCAGTTCTTC. This codes for CASSPKQGAPTNEQFF.

The rearrangement uses TRBV7-9 and TRBJ1-1; D uncertain. The V gene lost 2 bases and the J gene lost 5 bases, with 9 bases spanning the gap. The germline V gene encodes CDR1 SEHNR and CDR2 FQNEAQ (reference sequence). The length of the CDR3 is 13 residues. The CDR3 sequence: CASSLKGGTEAFF. In DNA, the CDR3 is TGTGCCAGCAGCTTAAAGGGAGGGACTGAAGCTTTCTTT.

The V call is TRBV7-6, the J call TRBJ2-5, with 8 bases matching TRBD1. Germline CDR1 and CDR2: SGHVS and FNYEAQ. V gave up 1 base and J gave up 4 bases; unmatched junction bases: 14. The CDR3 covers 18 residues. For the CDR3, the DNA is TGTGCCAGCAGCTTAGGGACAGGGAGCCGGGCTAGAGGAGAGACCCAGTACTTC. It yields the protein CASSLGTGSRARGETQYF.

V is TRBV6-1 and J is TRBJ2-2; no firm D call. This CDR3 comprises 14 residues. V lost 1 base and J lost 1, with 4 bases in between. Per the germline V gene, CDR1 is MNHNS and CDR2 is SASEGT. The CDR3 DNA is TGTGCCAGCAGTGAAGTTATGAACACCGGGGAGCTGTTTTTT. Its translation: CASSEVMNTGELFF.

This chain connects TRBV6-5 to TRBJ1-1; TRBD1 is a possible D gene (5 bases). Germline V lookup: CDR1 MNHEY, CDR2 SVGAGI. The CDR3 sequence is 14 residues long. The ends were cut back, 2 bases at V and 3 bases at J, with 10 bases in the middle. CDR3 region: CASSYGQGHTEAFF. The CDR3 DNA is TGTGCCAGCAGTTACGGGCAGGGTCACACTGAAGCTTTCTTT.

This clone was counted between two and nine times. The V gene is TRBV5-1, the J gene TRBJ2-3; the match to TRBD2 covers 14 bases. The ends lost 4 bases at V and 10 bases at J; junction bases unmatched: 5. Germline CDR1 SGHRS, CDR2 YFSETQ. The CDR3 consists of 14 residues. The CDR3 loop reads CASSPGTSGSAQYF. The CDR3 DNA follows: TGCGCCAGCAGCCCCGGGACTAGCGGGAGTGCGCAGTATTTT.

This chain links TRBV19 with TRBJ1-5; a weak D match, TRBD1 (6 bases). Trimming removed 7 bases at V and 5 bases at J, with 15 bases between. CDR1 is LNHDA and CDR2 is SQIVND in the germline V gene (reference sequence). There are 14 residues in the CDR3. This chain's CDR3 is CASTRRGADQPQHF. The CDR3, as DNA: TGTGCCAGTACCCGGCGGGGGGCCGATCAGCCCCAGCATTTT.

This clone showed up just a few times. This chain joins TRBV5-1 and TRBJ2-1; 10 bases align to TRBD2. The CDR3 covers 17 residues. In germline, CDR1 is SGHRS, CDR2 YFSETQ. The V and J ends lost 2 bases and 3 bases, in that order; junction bases with no gene match: 8. In DNA form, the CDR3 reads TGCGCCAGCAGCTTCCCCCCGATAGCGGGAGGCTACAATGAGCAGTTCTTC. It translates to CASSFPPIAGGYNEQFF.

This chain joins TRBV18 and TRBJ1-2; D remains unclear. Trimming left V 2 bases short and J 5 bases short, with 12 bases between. Germline assignment: CDR1 KGHSH and CDR2 LQKENI. This CDR3 comprises 14 residues. CDR3 in amino acids: CASSPSGDLYGYTF. The DNA for the CDR3 is TGTGCCAGCTCACCATCCGGAGACCTTTATGGCTACACCTTC.

The rearrangement links TRBV4-3 to TRBJ2-6; tentative D call: TRBD1 (6 bases). Germline V lookup: CDR1 LGHNA, CDR2 YSLEER. This CDR3 has 18 residues. Deletions cut 3 bases from V and 5 bases from J, with 20 bases between. CDR3 region: CASSQDIRGTSWANVLTF. Written as DNA, the CDR3 is TGCGCCAGCAGCCAGGATATCAGGGGAACCTCCTGGGCCAACGTCCTGACTTTC.

This clone was counted only a few times. The genes are TRBV5-5 and TRBJ1-2; D might be TRBD1 (5 bases). This CDR3 region has 15 residues. V lost 0 bases, J lost 4 bases, and 13 bases lay in between. CDR1 is SGHKS, CDR2 YYEKEE, per germline (reference sequence). CDR3 region: CASSLAEGLSYGYTF. CDR3 sequence (DNA): TGTGCCAGCAGCTTGGCCGAGGGACTGAGCTATGGCTACACCTTC.

CDR3 sequence (DNA): TGTGCCACCAGCGCGAGCGGGAGTCTTTGGTACGAGCAGTACTTC. Amino acid sequence: CATSASGSLWYEQYF. This sequence joins TRBV15 and TRBJ2-7; 8 bases align to TRBD2. The CDR3 sequence is 15 residues long. V was clipped by 5 bases and J by 4 bases; unmatched bases: 10. Germline CDR1 is LNHNV and CDR2 is YYDKDF (reference sequence).

This chain uses TRBV28 with TRBJ1-4; tentative D call: TRBD1 (5 bases). V was trimmed by 4 bases and J by 4 bases, leaving 10 bases between them. CDR1 MDHEN and CDR2 SYDVKM come from the germline V gene. The CDR3 extends over 14 amino acids. CDR3 protein: CASSSGLYNEKLFF. The CDR3 region has the DNA TGTGCCAGCAGTTCGGGACTCTATAATGAAAAACTGTTTTTT.

This clone has just a few counts. The chain couples TRBV9 to TRBJ2-7; tentatively, D is TRBD1 (6 bases). The CDR3 runs to 15 residues. In germline, CDR1 is SGDLS, CDR2 YYNGEE. The germline V and J ends were trimmed by 3 bases and 6 bases, with 19 bases remaining between them. The chain's CDR3 is CASSAIKGHFCEQYF. In nucleotides, the CDR3 is TGTGCCAGCAGCGCCATAAAGGGACATTTCTGCGAGCAGTACTTC.

This clone has only a few counts. This sequence joins TRBV25-1 and TRBJ2-7; D may be TRBD1 (6 bases). V was pared by 7 bases and J by 0 bases, with 22 bases between. The V gene's germline CDR1 is MGHDK and CDR2 SYGVNS. There are 17 residues in the CDR3. CDR3 protein: CASIGQLRSLCSYEQYF. Written as DNA, the CDR3 is TGTGCCAGCATCGGACAGCTCCGAAGCCTATGCTCCTACGAGCAGTACTTC.

The rearrangement uses TRBV7-2 and TRBJ1-2, with 8 bases lining up with TRBD1. This CDR3 has 15 residues. V was clipped by 5 bases and J by 8 bases; unmatched bases: 13. CDR1 is SGHTA and CDR2 is FQGNSA in the germline V gene. The chain's CDR3 is CASSIGDRRSLGYTF. For the CDR3, the DNA is TGTGCCAGCAGCATAGGGGACAGGAGGTCGTTGGGCTACACCTTC.

The V gene is TRBV11-2, the J gene TRBJ2-7; D is possibly TRBD2 (6 bases). Trimming left V 1 base short and J 9 bases short, with 7 bases between. The V gene's germline CDR1 is SGHAT and CDR2 FQNNGV. The CDR3 runs to 11 residues. The CDR3 bases are TGTGCCAGCAGCTTAGTGGGGGGGCAGTACTTC. Residues: CASSLVGGQYF.